This T cell receptor beta chain originates from a study of cytomegalovirus exposure and HLA in healthy donors. Points from the study as a whole: TCR beta chains associated with HLA were, in a later analysis, more clonally expanded than equally common others. As a later analysis showed, a missense DCLRE1C variant was linked to trimming of TCR beta V- and J-genes. The dataset shows that most TCR sequences were rare, while some public TCRs occurred in many donors.

The CDR3 has 13 amino acids. With 4 bases removed from V and 4 bases from J, the gap between germline ends came to 10 bases. Germline V gene sequence: CDR1 SEHNR, CDR2 FQNEAQ (reference sequence). A note on this clone: Its cognate antigen is unknown.

Healthy bone marrow donors supplied every sample. This PCR relied on a set of 60 Vbeta primers and 13 Jbeta primers. Measured with immunoSEQ multiplex PCR; TCRdb has only the in-frame clones, and not every one. The sample holds 150,000 to 200,000 clones, more than 70% seen once. The gene calls are TRBV7-9 and TRBJ1-1; D unclear. Sequences were obtained from PBMCs. This TCR was sampled from a boy between 10 and 17 years old in good health and CMV-seronegative. This CDR3 reads CASSYSLGTEAFF. CDR3 DNA: TGTGCCAGCAGCTACAGCCTGGGCACTGAAGCTTTCTTT.